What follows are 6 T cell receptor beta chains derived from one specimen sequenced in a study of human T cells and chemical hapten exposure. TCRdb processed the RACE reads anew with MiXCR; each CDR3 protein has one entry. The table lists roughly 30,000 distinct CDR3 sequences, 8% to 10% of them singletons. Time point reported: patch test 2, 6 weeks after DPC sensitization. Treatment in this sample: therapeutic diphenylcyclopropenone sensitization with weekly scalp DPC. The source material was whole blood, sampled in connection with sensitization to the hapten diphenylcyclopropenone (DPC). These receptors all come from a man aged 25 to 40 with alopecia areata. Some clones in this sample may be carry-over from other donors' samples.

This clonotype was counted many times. CDR3 protein: CASSLGEGRTGELFF. The CDR3 nucleotides read TGTGCCAGCAGCTTAGGAGAGGGGAGAACCGGGGAGCTGTTTTTT. This chain joins TRBV7-6 and TRBJ2-2; tentatively, D is TRBD1 or TRBD2 (5 bases each). CDR1 and CDR2 from the germline V gene are SGHVS and FNYEAQ. V was clipped by 1 base and J by 5 bases, with 11 bases between them. The CDR3 has 15 residues.

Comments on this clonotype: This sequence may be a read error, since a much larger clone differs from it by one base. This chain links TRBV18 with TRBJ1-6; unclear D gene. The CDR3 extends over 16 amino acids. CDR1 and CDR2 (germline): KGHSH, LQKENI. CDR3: CASSMADPTYNLPLHF. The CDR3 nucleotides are TGTGCCAGCTCAATGGCGGACCCCACCTATAATTTACCCCTCCACTTT.

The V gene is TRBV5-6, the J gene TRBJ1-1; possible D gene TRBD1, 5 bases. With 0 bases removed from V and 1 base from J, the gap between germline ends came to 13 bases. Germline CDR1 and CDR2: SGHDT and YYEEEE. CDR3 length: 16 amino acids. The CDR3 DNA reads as TGTGCCAGCAGCTTGGCCAACGAGGGGTGGAACACTGAAGCTTTCTTT. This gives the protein CASSLANEGWNTEAFF.

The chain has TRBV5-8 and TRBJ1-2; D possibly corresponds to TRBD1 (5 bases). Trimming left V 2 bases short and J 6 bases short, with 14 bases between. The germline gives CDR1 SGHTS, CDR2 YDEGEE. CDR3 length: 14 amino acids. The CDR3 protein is CASSFGVGEDGYTF. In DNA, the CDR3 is TGTGCCAGCAGCTTTGGGGTAGGGGAAGATGGCTACACCTTC. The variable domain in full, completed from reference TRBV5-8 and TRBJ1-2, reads EAGVTQSPTHLIKTRGQQATLRCSPISGHTSVYWYQQALGLGLQFLLWYDEGEERNRGNFPPRFSGRQFPNYSSELNVNALELEDSALYLCASSFGVGEDGYTFGSGTRLTVV.

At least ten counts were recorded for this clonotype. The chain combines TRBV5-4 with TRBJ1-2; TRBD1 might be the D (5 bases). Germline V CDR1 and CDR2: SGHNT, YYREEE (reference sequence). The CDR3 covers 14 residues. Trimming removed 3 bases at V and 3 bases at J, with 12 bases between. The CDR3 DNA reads TGTGCCAGCAGCTCGAATCGGGGGGACTATGGCTACACCTTC. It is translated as CASSSNRGDYGYTF. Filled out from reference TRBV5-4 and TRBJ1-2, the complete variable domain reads ETGVTQSPTHLIKTRGQQVTLRCSSQSGHNTVSWYQQALGQGPQFIFQYYREEENGRGNFPPRFSGLQFPNYSSELNVNALELDDSALYLCASSSNRGDYGYTFGSGTRLTVV.

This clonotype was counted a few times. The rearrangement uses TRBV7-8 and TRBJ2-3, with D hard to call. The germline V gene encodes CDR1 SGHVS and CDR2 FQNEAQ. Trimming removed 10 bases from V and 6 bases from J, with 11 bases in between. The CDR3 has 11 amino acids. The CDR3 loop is CATQGGDTQYF. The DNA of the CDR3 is TGTGCCACGCAAGGTGGGGATACGCAGTATTTT.